This paragraph reports one TCR beta chain. Its target is not known. One base away lies a much larger clone, so this may be a sequencing read error. From RNA, the CDR3 regions of TCR beta chains were amplified and sequenced. First-round RT-PCR used HTBI primers; second-round multiplex PCR followed. TCRdb reanalysed the multiplex PCR reads using MiXCR and keeps one entry per CDR3 protein. The sample consists of 500,000 to 600,000 distinct CDR3 sequences, under 45% of them appearing once. This sample is part of a study of Graves' ophthalmopathy and Graves' hyperthyroidism. CDR1 is LGHNA, CDR2 YSLEER, per germline. The V and J ends lost 4 bases and 1 base respectively, with 16 bases between them. This CDR3 region has 16 residues. A diagnosis was made from clinical symptoms together with serum thyroxine, TRAb, thyroid ultrasound and orbital computed tomography. Overall study findings and caveats: In separating ophthalmopathy from stable hyperthyroidism, a 13-signature model achieved around 85% sensitivity and approximately 80% specificity. Also, most clonotypes expanded in the thyroid above 0.001 frequency appeared in blood.

The gene calls are TRBV4-3 and TRBJ2-5, with D possibly being TRBD2 (5 bases). Sequencing used peripheral blood or thyroid tissue (not recorded which). The receptor was isolated from an adult man with Graves' hyperthyroidism. CDR3: CASSRASRGGQETQYF. The CDR3 DNA reads as TGCGCCAGCAGCCGAGCGAGTCGGGGTGGCCAAGAGACCCAGTACTTC.